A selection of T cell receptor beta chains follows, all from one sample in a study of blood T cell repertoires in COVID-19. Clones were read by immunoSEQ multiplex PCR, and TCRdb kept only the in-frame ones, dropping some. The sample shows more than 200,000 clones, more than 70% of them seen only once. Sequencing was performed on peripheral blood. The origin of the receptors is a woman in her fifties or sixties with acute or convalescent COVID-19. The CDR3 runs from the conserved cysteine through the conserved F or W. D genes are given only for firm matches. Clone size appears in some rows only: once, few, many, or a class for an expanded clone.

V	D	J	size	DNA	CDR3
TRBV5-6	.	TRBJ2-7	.	TGTGCCAGCAGCCTTACGAAACAGACTAACTACGAGCAGTACTTC	CASSLTKQTNYEQYF
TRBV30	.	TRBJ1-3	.	TGTGCCTGGAGCCTCCTGCGGGACACCATATATTTT	CAWSLLRDTIYF
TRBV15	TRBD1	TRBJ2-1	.	TGTGCCACCAGCAAAGACAGGGCGAGTTACAATGAGCAGTTCTTC	CATSKDRASYNEQFF
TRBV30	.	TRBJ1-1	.	TGTGCCTGGAGTGTACGGGGGTACACTGAAGCTTTCTTT	CAWSVRGYTEAFF
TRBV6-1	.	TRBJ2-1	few	TGTGCCAGCAGTGAAGATCAGGTATCCTACAATGAGCAGTTCTTC	CASSEDQVSYNEQFF
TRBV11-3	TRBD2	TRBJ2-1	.	TGTGCCAGCAGCTTGGGACTAGCGGGGGATGGGAACAATGAGCAGTTCTTC	CASSLGLAGDGNNEQFF
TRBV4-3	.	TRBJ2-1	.	TGCGCCAGCAGCCCGAGCGACGGCAATGAGCAGTTCTTC	CASSPSDGNEQFF
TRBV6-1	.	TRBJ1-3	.	TGTGCCAGCAGTGAATTCTCTTTTTCTGGAAACACCATATATTTT	CASSEFSFSGNTIYF
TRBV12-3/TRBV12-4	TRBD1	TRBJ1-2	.	TGTGCCAGCGGCCCGACAGGGGCGTATGGCTACACCTTC	CASGPTGAYGYTF
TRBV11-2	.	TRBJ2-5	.	TGTGCCAGCAGACCTGCCCACGGGGGTCGGTTCCAAGAGACCCAGTACTTC	CASRPAHGGRFQETQYF
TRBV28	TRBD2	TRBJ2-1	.	TGTGCCAGCAGTTTATTCGGGGAGGGAGGTTATGGGCAGTTCTTC	CASSLFGEGGYGQFF
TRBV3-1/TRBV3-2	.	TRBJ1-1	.	TGTGCCAGCAGCCAAAGTGCCTGGGGGGTGAGAACTGAAGCTTTCTTT	CASSQSAWGVRTEAFF
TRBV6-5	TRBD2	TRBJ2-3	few	TGTGCCAGCAGTCTAGCGGGAGGCGGGGGCTATACGCAGTATTTT	CASSLAGGGGYTQYF
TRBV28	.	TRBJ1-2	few	TGTGCCAGCAGTCCGCCAGGGGCGCGTAGCTACACCTTC	CASSPPGARSYTF
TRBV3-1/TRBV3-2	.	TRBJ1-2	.	TGTGCCAGCAGCCTTCGGGGGACCGGTCTCGGCTACACCTTC	CASSLRGTGLGYTF
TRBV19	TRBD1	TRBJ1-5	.	TGTGCCAGTACTAGACAGGGGGCCCCGTCCAATCAGCCCCAGCATTTT	CASTRQGAPSNQPQHF
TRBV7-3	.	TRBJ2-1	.	TGTGCCAGCAGCTTAAGAACCCCGGGACAATCAGTCAATGAGCAGTTCTTC	CASSLRTPGQSVNEQFF
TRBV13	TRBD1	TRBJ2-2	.	TGTGCCAGCAGCTTAGCGGGGACAGGGTTCACCGGGGAGCTGTTTTTT	CASSLAGTGFTGELFF
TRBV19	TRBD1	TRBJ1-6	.	TGTGCCAGTAGTCTAAGGCCCGGGACAGATACTAATTCACCCCTCCACTTT	CASSLRPGTDTNSPLHF
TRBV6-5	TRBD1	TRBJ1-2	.	TGTGCCAGCAGACAGGGGAGGAACTATGGCTACACCTTC	CASRQGRNYGYTF